The present T cell receptor (beta chain) was sequenced within a study of T cell changes during pregnancy in multiple sclerosis. Measured with immunoSEQ multiplex PCR; TCRdb has only the in-frame clones, and not every one. The table includes roughly 63,000 clones, just over 90% detected once. Trimming pared 8 bases from V and 6 bases from J, leaving 16 bases between. The CDR3 runs to 14 residues. CDR1 LNHDA and CDR2 SQIVND come from the germline V gene (reference sequence). Here the sequenced sample was CD8+ T cells from peripheral blood mononuclear cells, taken in the second trimester of pregnancy. The chain couples TRBV19 to TRBJ1-4; D is unclear. This TCR was sampled from a female donor with multiple sclerosis, enrolled in a pregnancy study. DNA of the CDR3: TGTGCCAGTGGGCCGACCAGCCCTTATGAAAAACTGTTTTTT. It is translated as CASGPTSPYEKLFF.